The 14 T cell receptor beta chains below all came from one sample that was sequenced in a study of T cells in women clearing cervical HPV infection. The method was immunoSEQ multiplex PCR; TCRdb's version includes in-frame clones alone and lacks a portion of them. This specimen shows roughly 20,000 clones; the ten leading clones hold 5%. Sample: blood buffy coat. The receptor source for this set is a woman aged 18 to 75 with a cervical HPV16 infection that either progressed to CIN3+ or cleared (not recorded which).

Points on this clone: At one boundary the junction diverges from the germline segment, which might be a read error. The part of the CDR3 DNA that was read is TGCGCCAGCAGCCAAGACAGGGATCAGAACTATGGC. Residues: CASSQDRDQNYG. The full CDR3 is CASSQDRDQNYGYTF. This chain connects TRBV4-2 to TRBJ1-2, with 7 bases that match TRBD1. The CDR3 extends 3 residues past the end of the read, so its final part is completed from the germline J gene. Germline V lookup: CDR1 LGHNA, CDR2 YNFKEQ. This CDR3 is built from 15 residues.

Remarks on this clone: Read sequence stops 3 residues before the CDR3 end, and the germline J gene provides the missing end. This chain uses TRBV7-2 with TRBJ2-4; D ambiguous. The V gene's germline CDR1 is SGHTA and CDR2 FQGNSA. The ends were cut back, 1 base at V and 4 bases at J, with 8 bases in the middle. The CDR3 loop spans 14 amino acids. CDR3 protein: CASSLDAWKNIQYF. CDR3 bases read: TGTGCCAGCAGCTTAGATGCGTGGAAAAACATT. The variable domain in full, completed from reference TRBV7-2 and TRBJ2-4, reads GAGVSQSPSNKVTEKGKDVELRCDPISGHTALYWYRQSLGQGLEFLIYFQGNSAPDKSGLPSDRFSAERTGGSVSTLTIQRTQQEDSAVYLCASSLDAWKNIQYFGAGTRLSVL.

Concerning this clone itself: Sequencing ends 3 residues short of the CDR3 end; the germline J gene provides the rest. The chain couples TRBV2 to TRBJ1-2, with 9 bases matching TRBD1. The J segment lost 5 bases and the V segment lost 8 bases, leaving 9 bases of the junction unmatched. Germline lookup yields CDR1 SNHLY and CDR2 FYNNEI. CDR3 size: 14 residues. The CDR3 DNA, read in part, is TGTGCCAGCGACGGAGGGGGACAGGGTTATGGC. It translates to CASDGGGQGYG. The full CDR3 protein reads CASDGGGQGYGYTF.

About this clone: With the read ending 3 residues before the CDR3 end, the germline J gene is used to fill in that end. The gene calls are TRBV7-3 and TRBJ2-3; the match to TRBD2 covers 9 bases. CDR1 SGHTA and CDR2 FQGTGA come from the germline V gene. The junction had 1 base not matched to a gene; V was cut back by 1 base and J by 2 bases. The CDR3 spans 15 residues. CDR3 sequence: CASSLSGGDTDTQYF. The sequenced part of the CDR3 DNA is TGTGCCAGCAGCTTAAGCGGGGGGGACACAGATACG.

On this clone itself: The read terminates 3 residues before the CDR3 end, so the remaining end is supplied by the germline J gene. The chain employs TRBV12-5 and TRBJ1-4, with no clear D. This CDR3 is built from 15 residues. Trimming pared 1 base from V and 1 base from J, leaving 7 bases between. Germline CDR1 reads LGHNT; CDR2 reads FRNRAP. The CDR3 is CASGLARGTNEKLFF. CDR3 DNA (partial): TGTGCTAGTGGTTTGGCCCGGGGAACTAATGAAAAA.

As for this clone: The observed sequence ends 3 residues before the CDR3 terminus, with the missing tail filled in from the germline J gene. The chain links TRBV19 to TRBJ2-3, with D unclear. Germline loops: CDR1 LNHDA, CDR2 SQIVND (reference sequence). This CDR3 is 11 amino acids long. V dropped 9 bases and J dropped 4 bases, with 8 bases sitting between them. The sequenced part of the CDR3 DNA is TGTGCCAGCAGCCGGGCAGATACG. Its protein is CASSRADT. The full CDR3 is CASSRADTQYF.

A remark on this clone: The CDR3 is cut off 3 residues early in the read; its end comes from the germline J gene. The chain carries TRBV28 and TRBJ2-3, with 7 bases matching TRBD2. V shed 7 bases and J 0 bases; nucleotides not matched to a gene: 4. The CDR3 totals 14 residues. Germline V lookup: CDR1 MDHEN, CDR2 SYDVKM. CDR3 loop: CASMGTTSTDTQYF. CDR3 DNA (partial): TGTGCCAGCATGGGGACTACTAGCACAGATACG.

Remarks on this clone: The CDR3 end is not reached by the read, which stops 3 residues before it; the germline J gene fills it in. V gene TRBV19 combines with J gene TRBJ2-1; D possibly corresponds to TRBD2 (6 bases). The V gene lost 5 bases and the J gene lost 6 bases, with 14 bases spanning the gap. CDR1 and CDR2 (germline): LNHDA, SQIVND (reference sequence). The CDR3 totals 14 residues. CDR3 loop: CASSPGLGLNEQFF. CDR3 DNA (partial): TGTGCCAGTAGTCCGGGACTCGGGCTCAATGAG.

Note on this clone: From the germline J gene comes the end of the CDR3, since the read stops 3 residues before it. This chain joins TRBV5-1 and TRBJ2-2; the match to TRBD1 covers 10 bases. CDR3 length: 14 residues. Germline-derived CDR1 and CDR2 are SGHRS and YFSETQ. The CDR3 spells CASSGDRGNEKLFF. The DNA read from the CDR3 is TGCGCCAGCAGCGGGGACAGGGGAAATGAAAAG.

A word on this clone: The sequenced fragment ends 3 residues before the CDR3 boundary, so the rest is inferred from the germline J gene. V usage is TRBV6-2 or TRBV6-3 and J usage is TRBJ2-3; D is possibly TRBD2 (6 bases). Germline V gives CDR1 MNHEY, CDR2 SVGEGT. The V end lost 4 bases, the J end lost 0 bases, and 17 bases lay between the germline ends. The CDR3 is 17 amino acids. The sequenced part of the CDR3 DNA is TGTGCCAGCAGTTCCCGGTTAGCGGCCACTAGCACAGATACG. Protein product: CASSSRLAATSTDT. The full CDR3 is CASSSRLAATSTDTQYF.

About this clone itself: The CDR3 goes on 3 residues after the read ends, and that part is filled in from the germline J gene. This chain connects TRBV30 to TRBJ2-1, with D perhaps TRBD1 (6 bases). The CDR3 has 13 amino acids. The V and J ends lost 5 bases and 4 bases respectively, with 12 bases between them. Germline V gives CDR1 GTSNPN, CDR2 SVGIG (reference sequence). The CDR3 DNA, read in part, is TGTGCCTGGGACTCGGACAGTTACAATGAG. It codes for CAWDSDSYNE. The entire CDR3 protein is CAWDSDSYNEQFF.

Comments on this clone: The read ends 3 residues shy of where the CDR3 ends; the end is completed using the germline J gene. The V and J genes are TRBV19 and TRBJ2-2; TRBD1 might be the D (6 bases). Germline CDR1 LNHDA, CDR2 SQIVND (reference sequence). This CDR3 has 16 amino acids. The sequenced CDR3 bases are TGTGCCAGTAGTACTGGGTGGACAGCAACTAATGAAAAG. This gives the protein CASSTGWTATNEK. The CDR3 in its entirety is CASSTGWTATNEKLFF.

Concerning this clone: With the read ending 3 residues before the CDR3 end, the germline J gene is used to fill in that end. Other DNA sequences in this sample translate to the same CDR3. The chain is built from TRBV6-2 or TRBV6-3 and TRBJ1-5, with D possibly TRBD1 on 5 matching bases. The V and J ends lost 6 bases and 3 bases respectively, with 9 bases between them. CDR1 is MNHEY, CDR2 SVGEGT, per germline. The CDR3 is 13 amino acids. The CDR3 sequence is CASRKGNNQPQHF. CDR3 bases read: TGTGCCAGCAGGAAGGGGAACAATCAGCCC.

Incomplete CDR3 DNA: TGTGCCAGTAGTATAGGACGGGGGGCCCGCTACAGCACAGATACG. This translates into CASSIGRGARYSTDT. The full CDR3 protein reads CASSIGRGARYSTDTQYF. The chain carries TRBV19 and TRBJ2-3; D is possibly TRBD2 (7 bases). The missing CDR3 end, 3 residues past where the read stops, is filled in from the germline J gene. The length of the CDR3 is 18 residues. The V gene lost 1 base and the J gene lost 0 bases, with 17 bases spanning the gap. Germline assignment: CDR1 LNHDA and CDR2 SQIVND (reference sequence).